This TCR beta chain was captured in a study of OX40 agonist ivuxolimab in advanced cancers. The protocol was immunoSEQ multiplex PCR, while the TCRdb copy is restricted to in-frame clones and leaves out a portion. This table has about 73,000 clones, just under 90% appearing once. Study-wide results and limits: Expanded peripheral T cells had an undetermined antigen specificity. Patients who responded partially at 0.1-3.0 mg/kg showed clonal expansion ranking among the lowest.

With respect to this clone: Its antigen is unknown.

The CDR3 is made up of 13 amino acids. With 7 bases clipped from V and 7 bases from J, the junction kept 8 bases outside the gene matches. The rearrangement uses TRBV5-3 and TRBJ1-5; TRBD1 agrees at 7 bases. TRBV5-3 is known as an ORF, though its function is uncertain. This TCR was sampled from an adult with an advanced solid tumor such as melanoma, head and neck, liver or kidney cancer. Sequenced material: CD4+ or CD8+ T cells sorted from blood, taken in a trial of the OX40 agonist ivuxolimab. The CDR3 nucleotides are TGTGCCAGATCAGGGGGATCAGAACAGCCCCAGCATTTT. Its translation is CARSGGSEQPQHF.